These 11 T cell receptor beta chains share one sample of origin, sequenced in a study of cytomegalovirus exposure and HLA in healthy donors. Primers: 60 Vbeta forward and 13 Jbeta reverse. Measured with immunoSEQ multiplex PCR; TCRdb has only the in-frame clones, and not every one. Counted here are roughly 180,000 clones, around 80% occurring once; the ten biggest clones make up about 1.4%. Source material: PBMCs. The receptors shown here come from a girl aged 10 to 17 in good health and CMV-seropositive.

The J gene is TRBJ2-3, the V gene TRBV5-6; a weak D match, TRBD2 (6 bases). The CDR3 is made up of 15 amino acids. Per the germline V gene, CDR1 is SGHDT and CDR2 is YYEEEE. V lost 4 bases and J lost 2, with 14 bases in between. The DNA of the CDR3 is TGTGCCAGCAGCCCGGATGGCGGGACCACAGATACGCAGTATTTT. Encoded protein: CASSPDGGTTDTQYF.

This clone was observed a single time. The rearrangement links TRBV7-2 to TRBJ2-7; D is perhaps TRBD2 (6 bases). Germline lookup yields CDR1 SGHTA and CDR2 FQGNSA. Trimming left V 3 bases short and J 3 bases short, with 15 bases between. The CDR3 runs to 15 residues. This CDR3 reads CASSLMASVLYEQYF. For the CDR3, the DNA is TGTGCCAGCAGCTTGATGGCTAGCGTCCTCTACGAGCAGTACTTC.

This chain links TRBV5-6 with TRBJ1-1, with D possibly matching TRBD1 (5 bases). The CDR3 has 14 residues. Germline CDR1 and CDR2: SGHDT and YYEEEE. The V and J ends lost 1 base and 7 bases respectively, with 14 bases between them. The DNA of the CDR3 is TGTGCCAGCAGCTTGACCGTAGCGGGGGGTGAAGCTTTCTTT. Protein product: CASSLTVAGGEAFF. The full variable domain, with the rest looked up from reference TRBV5-6 and TRBJ1-1, is DAGVTQSPTHLIKTRGQQVTLRCSPKSGHDTVSWYQQALGQGPQFIFQYYEEEERQRGNFPDRFSGHQFPNYSSELNVNALLLGDSALYLCASSLTVAGGEAFFGQGTRLTVV.

This sequence joins TRBV4-3 and TRBJ2-5, with D hard to call. Germline assignment: CDR1 LGHNA and CDR2 YSLEER. The CDR3 runs 13 residues. V lost 0 bases, J lost 5 bases, and 7 bases lay in between. This chain's CDR3 is CASSQDWSETQYF. CDR3 sequence (DNA): TGCGCCAGCAGCCAAGACTGGAGTGAGACCCAGTACTTC.

The chain employs TRBV30 and TRBJ2-1; D possibly corresponds to TRBD2 (5 bases). Between the trimmed V and J ends, which lost 3 bases and 2 bases, there was a span of 29 bases. Germline assignment: CDR1 GTSNPN and CDR2 SVGIG (reference sequence). This CDR3 contains 20 residues. CDR3 sequence: CAWRTPEGLSYQKTYNEQFF. The CDR3 DNA reads as TGTGCCTGGAGGACACCAGAGGGTCTTTCATATCAAAAGACCTACAATGAGCAGTTCTTC.

The J gene is TRBJ2-5, the V gene TRBV10-3; 7 bases map to TRBD2. The trim removed 6 bases at V and 8 bases at J, leaving 9 bases unmatched. The V gene's germline CDR1 is ENHRY and CDR2 SYGVKD. This CDR3 contains 13 residues. CDR3 nucleotide sequence: TGTGCCATCAGGGGGGGGACCGCGAGAACCCAGTACTTC. Translating gives CAIRGGTARTQYF.

Comments on this clone: The same CDR3 is also encoded by other DNA sequences in this sample. V is TRBV5-1 and J is TRBJ2-2; TRBD2 matches at 11 bases. Per the germline V gene, CDR1 is SGHRS and CDR2 is YFSETQ. Trimming at V came to 0 bases and at J to 6 bases, leaving 1 base not matched to a gene. The CDR3 loop spans 15 amino acids. The CDR3 reads CASSLVGLAAGELFF. The CDR3 DNA reads as TGCGCCAGCAGCTTGGTGGGACTAGCGGCCGGGGAGCTGTTTTTT. Drawing the rest from reference TRBV5-1 and TRBJ2-2, the complete variable domain is KAGVTQTPRYLIKTRGQQVTLSCSPISGHRSVSWYQQTPGQGLQFLFEYFSETQRNKGNFPGRFSGRQFSNSRSEMNVSTLELGDSALYLCASSLVGLAAGELFFGEGSRLTVL.

V usage is TRBV5-1 and J usage is TRBJ2-1; 8 positions agree with TRBD2. J gave up 4 bases and V 2 bases, and 5 bases lay outside the gene matches. The germline V gene has CDR1 SGHRS and CDR2 YFSETQ. CDR3 length: 15 residues. The CDR3 DNA sequence: TGCGCCAGCAGCTTAAAGCGGGGGCGGTACAATGAGCAGTTCTTC. It specifies CASSLKRGRYNEQFF.

V is TRBV6-1 and J is TRBJ1-5; TRBD1 might be the D (6 bases). Germline V gives CDR1 MNHNS, CDR2 SASEGT. V lost 4 bases and J 8 bases, leaving 15 bases between the germline ends. This CDR3 contains 14 residues. The CDR3, as DNA: TGTGCCAGCAGTGTACAGGGTTACGGGGAGCCCCAGCATTTT. Amino acids: CASSVQGYGEPQHF.

The gene calls are TRBV7-2 and TRBJ2-5; D possibly corresponds to TRBD2 (6 bases). V was clipped by 1 base and J by 7 bases, with 7 bases between them. Germline V gene data show CDR1 as SGHTA and CDR2 as FQGNSA. The CDR3 runs 12 residues. For the CDR3, the DNA is TGTGCCAGCAGCTTAGGGAGGGGGACCCAGTACTTC. It yields the protein CASSLGRGTQYF.

The chain couples TRBV30 to TRBJ1-4; the match to TRBD1 covers 7 bases. Looked up from germline, CDR1 is GTSNPN and CDR2 is SVGIG (reference sequence). The CDR3 runs to 14 residues. V lost 1 base to trimming and J lost 7 bases; unmatched junction nucleotides: 6. CDR3 loop: CAWSGQGIFEKLFF. The CDR3 DNA is TGTGCCTGGAGTGGACAGGGCATTTTTGAAAAACTGTTTTTT.